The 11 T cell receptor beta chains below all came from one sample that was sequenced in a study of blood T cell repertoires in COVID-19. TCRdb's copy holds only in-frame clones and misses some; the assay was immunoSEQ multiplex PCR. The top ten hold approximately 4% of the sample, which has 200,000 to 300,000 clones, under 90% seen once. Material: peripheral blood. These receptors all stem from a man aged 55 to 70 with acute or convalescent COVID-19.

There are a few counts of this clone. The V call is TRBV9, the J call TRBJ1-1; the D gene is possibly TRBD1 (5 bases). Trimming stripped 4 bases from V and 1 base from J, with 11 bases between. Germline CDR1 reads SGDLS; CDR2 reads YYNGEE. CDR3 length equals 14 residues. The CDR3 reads CASSSTGQNTEAFF. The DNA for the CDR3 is TGTGCCAGCAGCAGCACAGGACAGAACACTGAAGCTTTCTTT.

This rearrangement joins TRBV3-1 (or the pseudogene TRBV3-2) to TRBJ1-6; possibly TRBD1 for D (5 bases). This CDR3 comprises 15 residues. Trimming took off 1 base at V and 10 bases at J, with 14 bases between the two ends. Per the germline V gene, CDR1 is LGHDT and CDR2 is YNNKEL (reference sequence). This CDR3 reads CASSQGEGIESPLHF. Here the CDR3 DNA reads TGTGCCAGCAGCCAAGGGGAGGGGATCGAATCACCCCTCCACTTT.

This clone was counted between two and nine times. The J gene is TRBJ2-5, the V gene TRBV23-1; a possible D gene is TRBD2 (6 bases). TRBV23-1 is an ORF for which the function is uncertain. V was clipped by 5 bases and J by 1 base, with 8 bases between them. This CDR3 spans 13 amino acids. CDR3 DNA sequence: TGCGCCAGCAGTTGGAGGGGCCAAGAGACCCAGTACTTC. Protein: CASSWRGQETQYF.

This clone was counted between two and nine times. CDR3 sequence: CASSNPDRGNTEAFF. The CDR3 nucleotides are TGTGCCAGCAGCAACCCCGACAGGGGGAACACTGAAGCTTTCTTT. The chain combines TRBV7-8 with TRBJ1-1; 8 nucleotides line up with TRBD1. Germline V gene lookup returns CDR1 SGHVS and CDR2 FQNEAQ. The trim removed 5 bases at V and 1 base at J, leaving 6 bases unmatched. The CDR3 has 15 amino acids. Full variable domain (remainder filled in from reference TRBV7-8 and TRBJ1-1): GAGVSQSPRYKVAKRGQDVALRCDPISGHVSLFWYQQALGQGPEFLTYFQNEAQLDKSGLPSDRFFAERPEGSVSTLKIQRTQQEDSAVYLCASSNPDRGNTEAFFGQGTRLTVV.

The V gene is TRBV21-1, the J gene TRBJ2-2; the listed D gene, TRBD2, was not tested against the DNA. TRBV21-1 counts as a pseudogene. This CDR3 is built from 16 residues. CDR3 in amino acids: CASSLQGTGGLGELFF. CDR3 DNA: TGTGCCAGCAGCCTTCAGGGGACGGGAGGGCTAGGGGAGCTGTTTTTT.

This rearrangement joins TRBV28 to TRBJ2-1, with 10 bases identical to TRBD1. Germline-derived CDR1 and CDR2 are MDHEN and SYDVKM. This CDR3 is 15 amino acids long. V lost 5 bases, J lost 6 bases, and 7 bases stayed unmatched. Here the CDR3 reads CASSHSGTGVNEQFF. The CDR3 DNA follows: TGTGCCAGCAGTCATTCCGGGACAGGGGTCAATGAGCAGTTCTTC.

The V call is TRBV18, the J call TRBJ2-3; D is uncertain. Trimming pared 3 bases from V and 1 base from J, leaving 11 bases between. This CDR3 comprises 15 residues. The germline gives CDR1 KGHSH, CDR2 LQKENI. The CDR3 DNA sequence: TGTGCCAGCTCACCCTTTACAGACGGCACAGATACGCAGTATTTT. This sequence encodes CASSPFTDGTDTQYF.

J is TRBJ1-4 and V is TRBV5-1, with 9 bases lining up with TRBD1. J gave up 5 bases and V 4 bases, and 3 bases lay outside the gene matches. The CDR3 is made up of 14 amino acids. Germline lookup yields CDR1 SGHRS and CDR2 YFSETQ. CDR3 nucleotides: TGCGCCAGCAGCCTCGGGACAGGGAATGAAAAACTGTTTTTT. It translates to CASSLGTGNEKLFF.

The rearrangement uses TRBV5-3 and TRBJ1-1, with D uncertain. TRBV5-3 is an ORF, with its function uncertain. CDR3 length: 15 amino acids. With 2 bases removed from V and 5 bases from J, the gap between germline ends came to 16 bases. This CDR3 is CARSLRRVGSTEAFF. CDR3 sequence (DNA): TGTGCCAGAAGCTTACGGCGGGTGGGGAGTACTGAAGCTTTCTTT.

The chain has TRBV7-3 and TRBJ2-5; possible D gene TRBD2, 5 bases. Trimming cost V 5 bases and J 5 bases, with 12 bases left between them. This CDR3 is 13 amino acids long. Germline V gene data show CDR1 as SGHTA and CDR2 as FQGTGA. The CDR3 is CASSLTRVETQYF. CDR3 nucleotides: TGTGCCAGCAGCCTTACTAGGGTGGAGACCCAGTACTTC.

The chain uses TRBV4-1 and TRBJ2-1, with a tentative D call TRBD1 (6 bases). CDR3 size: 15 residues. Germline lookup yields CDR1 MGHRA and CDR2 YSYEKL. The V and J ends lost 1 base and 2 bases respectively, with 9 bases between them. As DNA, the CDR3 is TGCGCCAGCAGCCAAGTTCGGACAGCCTACAATGAGCAGTTCTTC. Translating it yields CASSQVRTAYNEQFF.